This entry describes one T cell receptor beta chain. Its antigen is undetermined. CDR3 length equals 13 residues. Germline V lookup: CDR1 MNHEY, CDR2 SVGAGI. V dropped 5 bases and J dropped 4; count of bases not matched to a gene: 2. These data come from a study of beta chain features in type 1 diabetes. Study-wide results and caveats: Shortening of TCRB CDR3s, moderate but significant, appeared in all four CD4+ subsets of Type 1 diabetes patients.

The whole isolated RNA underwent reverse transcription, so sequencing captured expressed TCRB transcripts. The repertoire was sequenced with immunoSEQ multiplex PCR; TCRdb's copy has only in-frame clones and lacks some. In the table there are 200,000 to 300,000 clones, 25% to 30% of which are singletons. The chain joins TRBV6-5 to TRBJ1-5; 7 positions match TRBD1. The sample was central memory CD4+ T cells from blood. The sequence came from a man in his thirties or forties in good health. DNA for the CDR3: TGTGCCAGCAGTCAACAGGGGAATCAGCCCCAGCATTTT. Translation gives CASSQQGNQPQHF.